What follows describes a single T cell receptor (beta chain). Its target is unknown. This entry is derived from a study of shared clonotypes between healthy human individuals. Study conclusions and caveats: A handful of donors shared around 5.1% of their naive CD4 clonotypes. Blood alone was sampled, and tissue repertoires likely differ.

Donation came from healthy HIV-negative adults that had no recent acute infections or vaccinations. All participating donors were Caucasian adults from Nashville, Tennessee. The table came from immunoSEQ multiplex PCR; TCRdb's copy has only in-frame clones and leaves some out. The sample lists 2 million to 2.5 million clones; over 85% were seen once. The material sequenced was naive CD4+ T cells sorted from blood. Indicated subset: CD45RA+ positively selected. The TCR originated in a man in his late teens or twenties in good health.

The CDR3 sequence is CASSQAFGTGTSYEQYF. Written as DNA, the CDR3 is TGTGCCAGCAGCCAAGCTTTTGGGACAGGGACCTCCTACGAGCAGTACTTC. J is TRBJ2-7 and V is TRBV4-2, with 9 nucleotides matching TRBD1. The CDR3 length is 17 residues. Germline V gene lookup returns CDR1 LGHNA and CDR2 YNFKEQ. V gave up 1 base and J gave up 0 bases; unmatched junction bases: 7.